A selection of T cell receptor beta chains follows, all from one sample in a study of regulatory T cells in long-lasting Graves disease. TCRdb independently ran MiXCR on the multiplex PCR reads; one entry per CDR3 protein. The top ten hold roughly 10% of the sample, which has hundreds of thousands of distinct CDR3 sequences, roughly 14% seen once. These sequences were also reported in another study, on T cells in Graves' hyperthyroidism and ophthalmopathy.

Here the sequenced sample was peripheral blood mononuclear cells (PBMCs), taken at new diagnosis, from a patient treated with antithyroid drugs. The receptors were sampled from a man between 25 and 39 years old with Graves disease. The CDR3 runs from the conserved cysteine through the conserved F or W. A D gene is named only where the DNA matches it firmly. Expanded clones get a size class; other rows say once, few or many, or leave the size out.

d_gene | j_gene | v_gene | abundance | CDR3nt | CDR3aa
- | TRBJ2-7 | TRBV4-1 | many | TGCGCCAGCAGCCAAGAGGCGGGACGGAGAACCCGCTTC | CASSQEAGRRTRF
- | TRBJ2-5 | TRBV28 | many | TGTGCCAGCAGTTTAACTACACGGAGTGCTGGACAAGAGACCCAGTACTTC | CASSLTTRSAGQETQYF
TRBD2 | TRBJ2-1 | TRBV5-4 | - | TGTGCCAGCAGCACCTTCTGGCTAGCGGATAACAATGAGCAGTTCTTC | CASSTFWLADNNEQFF
- | TRBJ1-2 | TRBV28 | few | TGTGCCAGCAGTTTACCGAGGGGGGATGGCTACGCCTTC | CASSLPRGDGYAF
- | TRBJ2-5 | TRBV9 | - | TGTGCCAGCAGCCCCAGGCCAGCAGGGAACTCAGAGACCCAGTACTTC | CASSPRPAGNSETQYF
- | TRBJ1-1 | TRBV5-6 | few | TGTGCCAGCAGCGACCTACTTACAGGAATGAACACTGAAGCTTTCTTT | CASSDLLTGMNTEAFF
- | TRBJ2-7 | TRBV2 | many | TGTGCCAGCAGATGGGACGCCGGGGCCCCCTACGAGCAGTACTTC | CASRWDAGAPYEQYF
TRBD2 | TRBJ2-1 | TRBV7-3 | - | TGTGCCAGCAGCTATACTAGCGGTGTCTACAATGAGCAGTTCTTC | CASSYTSGVYNEQFF
TRBD2 | TRBJ2-1 | TRBV7-2 | many | TGTGCCAGCAGCTTCGAACTAGCGGGATACAATGAGCAGTTCTTC | CASSFELAGYNEQFF
- | TRBJ2-3 | TRBV12-3/TRBV12-4 | many | TGTGCCAGCAGTTATCAGGGTGAGGGAACGGATACGCAGTATTTT | CASSYQGEGTDTQYF
TRBD2 | TRBJ2-2 | TRBV28 | few | TGTGCCAGCATGATCCAGGCCCCTAGCGGGAGGACCGGGGAGCTGTTTTTT | CASMIQAPSGRTGELFF
- | TRBJ1-1 | TRBV9 | many | TGTGCCAGCAGCGTAGTCCTGGGCCCGAACACTGAAGCTTTCTTT | CASSVVLGPNTEAFF
TRBD1 | TRBJ2-5 | TRBV6-1 | many | TGTGCCAGCAGTGGAGTGACAGGGCTCCAAGAGACCCAGTACTTC | CASSGVTGLQETQYF
TRBD2 | TRBJ2-1 | TRBV19 | - | TGTGCCAGTAGTAGGGGCGGGAGGTTGAATGAGCAGTTCTTC | CASSRGGRLNEQFF
- | TRBJ2-5 | TRBV27 | - | TGTGCCAGCAGTTCTCTAGCGATGAAAGAGACCCAGTACTTC | CASSSLAMKETQYF
TRBD2 | TRBJ2-3 | TRBV12-3/TRBV12-4 | many | TGTGCCAGCAGCCAAGGGACTAGCGGGAGGTCAGATACGCAGTATTTT | CASSQGTSGRSDTQYF
- | TRBJ1-2 | TRBV29-1 | few | TGCAGCGTTGAACCCGATGTTTCTTCTAGTGGCTACACCTTC | CSVEPDVSSSGYTF
- | TRBJ2-5 | TRBV3-1 | many | TGTGCCAGTAGGGAGATTGGGACCCAGTACTTC | CASREIGTQYF
- | TRBJ2-7 | TRBV28 | many | TGTGCCAGCGAACTCCGGAACGAGCAGTACTTC | CASELRNEQYF
TRBD2 | TRBJ2-5 | TRBV7-2 | many | TGTGCCAGCAGCTACTCTAGCGGGTACCAAGAGACCCAGTACTTC | CASSYSSGYQETQYF
TRBD1 | TRBJ1-2 | TRBV5-4 | - | TGTGCCAGCAGCTTGGGGGGGACAGGGGAATCCTCGGGCTACACCTTC | CASSLGGTGESSGYTF
- | TRBJ2-5 | TRBV6-1 | - | TGTGCCAGCAGCTTCGGACCGGCTAGGGACCAAGAGACCCAGTACTTC | CASSFGPARDQETQYF
- | TRBJ2-7 | TRBV2 | many | TGTGCCGGACAGAAGGACACAGCCTACGAGCAGTACTTC | CAGQKDTAYEQYF
- | TRBJ1-2 | TRBV7-2 | many | TGTGCCAGCAGCTTAGCTTCGGGCAGGGTAGGGAATGGCTACACCTTC | CASSLASGRVGNGYTF
TRBD1 | TRBJ2-5 | TRBV5-1 | - | TGCGCCAGCAGCTCCGGACAGGGCGGACAAGAGACCCAGTACTTC | CASSSGQGGQETQYF
- | TRBJ2-1 | TRBV7-9 | many | TGTGCCAGCAGCTTAGTAGGGGACTTATTCCACAATGAGCAGTTCTTC | CASSLVGDLFHNEQFF
- | TRBJ2-7 | TRBV11-2 | many | TGTGCCAGCAGGGTAGGTCACGAGCAGTACTTC | CASRVGHEQYF
- | TRBJ1-5 | TRBV5-1 | many | TGCGCCAGCAGCCTACAAACTTTGGACAGTGGCAATCAGCCCCAGCATTTT | CASSLQTLDSGNQPQHF
TRBD2 | TRBJ2-3 | TRBV7-6 | few | TGTGCCAGCAGCTTAGGGGGTAGCGGGGGGAACACAGATACGCAGTATTTT | CASSLGGSGGNTDTQYF
- | TRBJ2-3 | TRBV27 | - | TGTGCCGGCAGTTCACGACAGGGCACAGATACGCAGTATTTT | CAGSSRQGTDTQYF
TRBD1 | TRBJ1-2 | TRBV29-1 | - | TGCAGCGTTTACCCCCCCCGGACAGGGTTTAACTATGGCTACACCTTC | CSVYPPRTGFNYGYTF
TRBD2 | TRBJ2-1 | TRBV6-5 | - | TGTGCCAGCAGTTATGGGCCCGGGACTAGCGGGAAGGGTGAGCAGTTCTTC | CASSYGPGTSGKGEQFF
TRBD2 | TRBJ2-1 | TRBV29-1 | many | TGCAGCGTTGAAATCCTAGCGGGGACCAATGAGCAGTTCTTC | CSVEILAGTNEQFF
TRBD2 | TRBJ2-3 | TRBV20-1 | few | TGCAGTGCCGCCGGGACTAGCGGTGGGGGGGATACGCAGTATTTT | CSAAGTSGGGDTQYF
TRBD1 | TRBJ2-1 | TRBV30 | many | TGTGCCTGGAGTGGGACAGGATACAATGAGCAGTTCTTC | CAWSGTGYNEQFF
TRBD2 | TRBJ2-3 | TRBV9 | - | TGTGCCAGCAGCCTAACGACTAGCGGGAGGGCCCGAGATACGCAGTATTTT | CASSLTTSGRARDTQYF
TRBD1 | TRBJ2-1 | TRBV20-1 | - | TGCAGTGCTAGATACAGGGGCCCTGGCAATGAGCAGTTCTTC | CSARYRGPGNEQFF
TRBD1 | TRBJ2-5 | TRBV7-9 | many | TGTGCCAGCAGCCCCGGACAGGGACGAGAGACCCAGTACTTC | CASSPGQGRETQYF
TRBD1 | TRBJ2-1 | TRBV4-1 | - | TGTGCCAGCAGCCAAGAGGACAGGATCTACAATGAGCAGTTCTTC | CASSQEDRIYNEQFF
- | TRBJ2-5 | TRBV30 | many | TGTGCCTGGAGAGAAGAGACCCAGTACTTC | CAWREETQYF
TRBD1 | TRBJ1-2 | TRBV29-1 | - | TGCATCATACAGGGGGCTCGGGGCTACACCTTC | CIIQGARGYTF
- | TRBJ2-1 | TRBV2 | many | TGTGCCAGCAGTGAAGATGACAATGAGCAGTTCTTC | CASSEDDNEQFF
- | TRBJ2-5 | TRBV18 | - | TGTGCCAGCTCACCGGTCATCGAGACCCAGTACTTC | CASSPVIETQYF
- | TRBJ2-7 | TRBV6-2/TRBV6-3 | many | TGTGCCAGCAGTTACACGCAGGGGAGCTCCTACGAGCAGTACTTC | CASSYTQGSSYEQYF
TRBD1 | TRBJ2-7 | TRBV29-1 | - | TGCAGCGTTGAGGTTCAGGGGGACTACGAGCAGTACTTC | CSVEVQGDYEQYF
- | TRBJ1-5 | TRBV5-6 | many | TGTGCCAGCAGCTTGTCTGGGGGAGATCAGCCCCAGCATTTT | CASSLSGGDQPQHF
- | TRBJ1-1 | TRBV20-1 | many | TGCAGTGCTGTTACCATAGGGGGGTCCACTGAAGCTTTCTTT | CSAVTIGGSTEAFF
- | TRBJ2-5 | TRBV2 | many | TGTGCCAGCAAATTAGAAATCCTTGACGGGACCCAGTACTTC | CASKLEILDGTQYF
TRBD2 | TRBJ2-7 | TRBV12-3/TRBV12-4 | many | TGTGCCAGCAAACCGACTAGCGGGAGGGCCCACGAGCAGTACTTC | CASKPTSGRAHEQYF
TRBD2 | TRBJ2-1 | TRBV11-2 | - | TGTGCCAGCAGCCTACCGGGACTAGTGGGGTTTCGGGAGCAGTTCTTC | CASSLPGLVGFREQFF
- | TRBJ1-4 | TRBV20-1 | many | TGCAGTGCTAGTGGGACGCTCAAGGCTGAAAAACTGTTTTTT | CSASGTLKAEKLFF
TRBD1 | TRBJ2-3 | TRBV20-1 | many | TGCAGTGCTAGAGTCCTCCAGGGGGCTTTGAGCACAGATACGCAGTATTTT | CSARVLQGALSTDTQYF
TRBD2 | TRBJ2-3 | TRBV20-1 | few | TGCAGTGCTAGTAGGGCGGCTAGCGGGCGCACAGATACGCAGTATTTT | CSASRAASGRTDTQYF
TRBD1 | TRBJ2-5 | TRBV3-1 | many | TGTGCCAGCAGCCAAGGTTGGACAGGGAGTGAGACCCAGTACTTC | CASSQGWTGSETQYF